This T cell receptor beta chain was found in a study of cytomegalovirus exposure and HLA in healthy donors. Overall study results and limits: Links to common viral pathogens appeared, in a later analysis, for several of the most significant clusters. In vitro experiments confirmed that a few CMV-associated chains were specific for CMV antigens.

The PCR made use of 60 Vbeta and 13 Jbeta primers. The table came from immunoSEQ multiplex PCR; TCRdb's copy has only in-frame clones and leaves some out. The sample carries 200,000 or so clones, around 76% recorded once. This clone has only a few counts. Its antigen is as yet unknown. The CDR3 runs 14 residues. CDR1 and CDR2 (germline): SGHRS, YFSETQ. J lost 7 bases, V lost 3 bases, and 7 bases had no gene match. Everyone who donated was a healthy bone marrow donor. Source material: PBMCs. This TCR came from a man younger than 30 in good health and CMV-seronegative. The chain joins TRBV5-1 to TRBJ2-1; TRBD2 aligns across 7 bases. The CDR3 spells CASSSAGEPNEQFF. CDR3 nucleotide sequence: TGCGCCAGCAGCTCCGCGGGGGAACCAAATGAGCAGTTCTTC. Combining the CDR3 with reference TRBV5-1 and TRBJ2-1 gives the whole variable domain KAGVTQTPRYLIKTRGQQVTLSCSPISGHRSVSWYQQTPGQGLQFLFEYFSETQRNKGNFPGRFSGRQFSNSRSEMNVSTLELGDSALYLCASSSAGEPNEQFFGPGTRLTVL.